Below are 28 T cell receptor beta chains sequenced from a single sample in a study of memory CD4+ T cells and cytomegalovirus serostatus. Only in-frame clones appear in the TCRdb table, and some are missing; sequencing was by immunoSEQ multiplex PCR. The table lists some 54,000 clones, over 60% of them singletons. The sort gate was single viable CD3+CD4+CD8-CD45RO+ cells for memory CD4+ T cells. Sequencing was done on a sample of memory CD4+ T cells from blood. These receptors were taken from an adult in good health and CMV-seropositive.

The chain employs TRBV19 and TRBJ2-6; TRBD2 is a possible D gene (7 bases). Trimming left V 2 bases short and J 2 bases short, with 13 bases between. The CDR3 consists of 17 residues. Per germline, CDR1 LNHDA and CDR2 SQIVND (reference sequence). The CDR3 nucleotides are TGTGCCAGTAGTATAAGGGGGGGGCGCACTGGGGCCAACGTCCTGACTTTC. Translated: CASSIRGGRTGANVLTF.

This clone has only a few counts. The chain recombines TRBV30 with TRBJ1-5; TRBD1 is a possible D gene (5 bases). V dropped 1 base and J dropped 3 bases, with 7 bases sitting between them. The CDR3 is 13 amino acids. CDR1 and CDR2 (germline): GTSNPN, SVGIG (reference sequence). The CDR3 bases are TGTGCCTGGAGTGGAGGGGACAATCAGCCCCAGCATTTT. This translates into CAWSGGDNQPQHF.

The V gene is TRBV7-8, the J gene TRBJ2-4, with D possibly matching TRBD2 (5 bases). The germline V gene encodes CDR1 SGHVS and CDR2 FQNEAQ. V lost 3 bases and J lost 6, with 15 bases in between. The CDR3 covers 15 residues. As DNA, the CDR3 is TGTGCCAGCAGCTTGTCTTTTGGGCGGGCAAACATTCAGTACTTC. This encodes CASSLSFGRANIQYF.

CDR3 loop: CASRRQGTSYEQYF. CDR3 nucleotides: TGTGCCAGCAGACGTCAGGGGACCTCCTACGAGCAGTACTTC. The rearrangement links TRBV7-2 to TRBJ2-7; D possibly corresponds to TRBD1 (6 bases). Germline CDR1 and CDR2: SGHTA and FQGNSA. The length of the CDR3 is 14 residues. With 6 bases removed from V and 0 bases from J, the gap between germline ends came to 12 bases.

This clone was observed once. The V gene is TRBV28, the J gene TRBJ2-3; 9 bases fit TRBD1. The junction had 3 bases not matched to a gene; V was cut back by 3 bases and J by 2 bases. Per germline, CDR1 MDHEN and CDR2 SYDVKM. This CDR3 is 15 amino acids long. The chain's CDR3 is CASSFTQGATDTQYF. The CDR3 coding sequence is TGTGCCAGCAGTTTCACACAGGGGGCCACAGATACGCAGTATTTT.

The rearrangement links TRBV2 to TRBJ1-1; D unresolved. The CDR3 extends over 14 amino acids. Trimming shortened V by 1 base and J by 0 bases, and 6 bases separated the two germline ends. Germline CDR1 SNHLY, CDR2 FYNNEI. The CDR3 DNA is TGTGCCAGCAGTGAAGAAAGATTGAACACTGAAGCTTTCTTT. This sequence encodes CASSEERLNTEAFF.

This clone was observed a handful of times. The chain couples TRBV5-4 to TRBJ1-2, with TRBD1 matching over 11 bases. This CDR3 contains 16 residues. Unmatched junction bases numbered 7, after V lost 4 bases and J lost 2 bases. The germline gives CDR1 SGHNT, CDR2 YYREEE (reference sequence). Here the CDR3 DNA reads TGTGCCAGCAGCACAGGACAGGGGGCCGGGAACTATGGCTACACCTTC. Its protein product is CASSTGQGAGNYGYTF.

The rearrangement uses TRBV7-9 and TRBJ2-3, with D possibly TRBD2 on 6 matching bases. Deletions cut 10 bases from V and 6 bases from J, with 14 bases between. Germline loops: CDR1 SEHNR, CDR2 FQNEAQ (reference sequence). This CDR3 contains 12 residues. This CDR3 is CAIGGGYDTQYF. In DNA form, the CDR3 reads TGTGCCATCGGTGGAGGGTACGATACGCAGTATTTT.

V usage is TRBV19 and J usage is TRBJ2-3, with TRBD2 as a possible D gene (5 bases). This CDR3 has 16 residues. CDR1 is LNHDA, CDR2 SQIVND, per germline (reference sequence). Trimming removed 5 bases at V and 2 bases at J, with 17 bases between. The chain's CDR3 is CASSSRGGEATDTQYF. DNA for the CDR3: TGTGCCAGTAGTTCCCGAGGAGGAGAAGCCACAGATACGCAGTATTTT. Looking up the rest from reference TRBV19 and TRBJ2-3 gives the full variable domain: DGGITQSPKYLFRKEGQNVTLSCEQNLNHDAMYWYRQDPGQGLRLIYYSQIVNDFQKGDIAEGYSVSREKKESFPLTVTSAQKNPTAFYLCASSSRGGEATDTQYFGPGTRLTVL.

The J gene is TRBJ1-3, the V gene TRBV5-1; D is possibly TRBD1 (5 bases). V was shortened by 0 bases and J by 0 bases, with 10 bases between the two germline ends. Germline CDR1 SGHRS, CDR2 YFSETQ. The CDR3 consists of 16 residues. The CDR3 loop reads CASSLAGTDSGNTIYF. Here the CDR3 DNA reads TGCGCCAGCAGCTTGGCCGGGACGGACTCTGGAAACACCATATATTTT.

Concerning this clone: The identical CDR3 is also encoded by other nucleotide sequences in the sample. V usage is TRBV13 and J usage is TRBJ2-5, with D hard to call. Trimming took off 0 bases at V and 3 bases at J, with 8 bases between the two ends. CDR1 PRHDT and CDR2 FYEKMQ come from the germline V gene (reference sequence). This CDR3 has 14 amino acids. The CDR3 DNA is TGTGCCAGCAGCTTAGGCCTGGCAGAAGAGACCCAGTACTTC. It yields the protein CASSLGLAEETQYF.

The CDR3, as DNA: TGTGCCAGCTCCTTCGAGCCGTTTCGGGGCCAGTTCTTC. As protein: CASSFEPFRGQFF. The genes are TRBV7-3 and TRBJ2-1, with D perhaps assigned TRBD1 or TRBD2 (5 bases each). V was cut by 8 bases and J by 13 bases, with 21 bases left in between. Germline V gives CDR1 SGHTA, CDR2 FQGTGA. The CDR3 is 13 amino acids. Together with reference TRBV7-3 and TRBJ2-1, the CDR3 gives the full variable domain: GAGVSQTPSNKVTEKGKYVELRCDPISGHTALYWYRQSLGQGPEFLIYFQGTGAADDSGLPNDRFFAVRPEGSVSTLKIQRTERGDSAVYLCASSFEPFRGQFFGPGTRLTVL.

The chain recombines TRBV18 with TRBJ1-2; TRBD1 matches 7 bases. After removal of 5 bases from V and 2 bases from J, the junction contained 8 bases not matched to a gene. Germline CDR1 and CDR2: KGHSH and LQKENI. The CDR3 is made up of 15 amino acids. CDR3: CASSDPGQQNYGYTF. The CDR3 DNA reads as TGTGCCAGCTCAGATCCGGGACAGCAAAACTATGGCTACACCTTC.

This clone has only one observation. The gene calls are TRBV29-1 and TRBJ2-6; tentative D call: TRBD1 (6 bases). Trimming removed 6 bases from V and 2 bases from J, with 17 bases in between. Germline V gene sequence: CDR1 SQVTM, CDR2 ANQGSEA. CDR3 length: 16 amino acids. CDR3 region: CSVPTGSFAGANVLTF. In nucleotides, the CDR3 is TGCAGCGTCCCGACAGGTTCATTTGCTGGGGCCAACGTCCTGACTTTC.

This clone showed up just once. The chain is built from TRBV14 and TRBJ2-7; 9 bases align to TRBD2. CDR3 length: 15 amino acids. The V gene's germline CDR1 is SGHDN and CDR2 FVKESK. V gave up 2 bases and J gave up 6 bases; unmatched junction bases: 8. The CDR3 region has the DNA TGTGCCAGCAGCCAATTGAGCGGGAGGCCCTCCGAGCAGTACTTC. Amino acids: CASSQLSGRPSEQYF.

The CDR3 loop is CAISEPGTGGQPQHF. The CDR3 nucleotides are TGTGCCATCAGTGAGCCCGGGACAGGGGGGCAGCCCCAGCATTTT. The rearrangement uses TRBV10-3 and TRBJ1-5, with 11 bases aligning to TRBD1. CDR1 and CDR2 from the germline V gene are ENHRY and SYGVKD. The CDR3 totals 15 residues. The junction had 4 bases not matched to a gene; V was cut back by 2 bases and J by 7 bases.

J is TRBJ1-2 and V is TRBV23-1; D may be TRBD1 (5 bases). TRBV23-1 falls under the ORF class, with uncertain function. This CDR3 is 12 amino acids long. V was cut by 7 bases and J by 13 bases, with 19 bases left in between. CDR3 DNA sequence: TGCGCCAGCATGGGGGTGTCCGGTCCGGCCACCTTC. This encodes CASMGVSGPATF.

The chain joins TRBV9 to TRBJ1-3; D remains unclear. The CDR3 is made up of 15 amino acids. CDR1 is SGDLS and CDR2 is YYNGEE in the germline V gene. Trimming removed 0 bases from V and 0 bases from J, with 7 bases in between. The CDR3 here is CASSVESRSGNTIYF. The CDR3 DNA reads TGTGCCAGCAGCGTAGAGTCACGCTCTGGAAACACCATATATTTT.

V and J are TRBV28 and TRBJ1-5, with D possibly being TRBD1 (6 bases). The CDR3 is made up of 16 amino acids. Germline CDR1 is MDHEN and CDR2 is SYDVKM. V lost 2 bases to trimming and J lost 1 base, with 12 bases between them. CDR3 loop: CASSLGMGTSNQPQHF. The CDR3 nucleotides are TGTGCCAGCAGTTTAGGTATGGGGACAAGCAATCAGCCCCAGCATTTT.

This clone showed up just once. The V call is TRBV7-9, the J call TRBJ1-5; D is possibly TRBD1 (6 bases). This CDR3 has 17 amino acids. V was shortened by 1 base and J by 0 bases, with 13 bases between the two germline ends. CDR1 and CDR2 (germline): SEHNR, FQNEAQ (reference sequence). CDR3 sequence reads: CASSLVQGPYSNQPQHF. The CDR3 nucleotides read TGTGCCAGCAGCTTAGTCCAGGGGCCCTATAGCAATCAGCCCCAGCATTTT. The variable domain in full, with the rest retrieved from reference TRBV7-9 and TRBJ1-5, is DTGVSQNPRHKITKRGQNVTFRCDPISEHNRLYWYRQTLGQGPEFLTYFQNEAQLEKSRLLSDRFSAERPKGSFSTLEIQRTEQGDSAMYLCASSLVQGPYSNQPQHFGDGTRLSIL.

The chain uses TRBV2 and TRBJ1-1, with D uncertain. CDR3 size: 13 residues. Germline CDR1 reads SNHLY; CDR2 reads FYNNEI. V lost 1 base and J lost 6, with 9 bases in between. This chain's CDR3 is CASSEVHRAEAFF. CDR3 sequence (DNA): TGTGCCAGCAGTGAAGTGCATAGGGCTGAAGCTTTCTTT.

The table lists this clone with a count of one. The rearrangement links TRBV7-9 to TRBJ2-1; 11 bases match TRBD2. CDR3 length equals 16 residues. Looked up from germline, CDR1 is SEHNR and CDR2 is FQNEAQ (reference sequence). The V gene end was trimmed by 4 bases and the J gene end by 9 bases; junction bases not matched to a gene: 11. CDR3: CASSSTSGRSWGEQFF. CDR3 nucleotides: TGTGCCAGCAGCTCAACTAGCGGGAGATCCTGGGGTGAGCAGTTCTTC.

This CDR3 reads CASSRGGSAFF. The DNA for the CDR3 is TGTGCCAGCAGCCGAGGGGGGTCAGCTTTCTTT. The gene calls are TRBV7-9 and TRBJ1-1, with TRBD1 as a possible D gene (6 bases). Germline values: CDR1 SEHNR, CDR2 FQNEAQ (reference sequence). This CDR3 contains 11 residues. Trimming took off 5 bases at V and 10 bases at J, with 11 bases between the two ends. The full variable domain, rest sourced from reference TRBV7-9 and TRBJ1-1, is DTGVSQNPRHKITKRGQNVTFRCDPISEHNRLYWYRQTLGQGPEFLTYFQNEAQLEKSRLLSDRFSAERPKGSFSTLEIQRTEQGDSAMYLCASSRGGSAFFGQGTRLTVV.

The V call is TRBV7-9, the J call TRBJ2-5, with D tentatively TRBD2 (5 bases). The V and J ends lost 5 bases and 0 bases respectively, with 10 bases between them. This CDR3 spans 14 amino acids. Germline V gene sequence: CDR1 SEHNR, CDR2 FQNEAQ (reference sequence). The CDR3, as DNA: TGTGCCAGCAGCACCGCGAGGGACCAAGAGACCCAGTACTTC. Translation gives CASSTARDQETQYF. The full variable domain, completed using reference TRBV7-9 and TRBJ2-5, is DTGVSQNPRHKITKRGQNVTFRCDPISEHNRLYWYRQTLGQGPEFLTYFQNEAQLEKSRLLSDRFSAERPKGSFSTLEIQRTEQGDSAMYLCASSTARDQETQYFGPGTRLLVL.

The chain recombines TRBV19 with TRBJ1-5; no definite D call. The V gene lost 2 bases and the J gene lost 5 bases, with 10 bases spanning the gap. This CDR3 is built from 14 residues. CDR1 and CDR2 (germline): LNHDA, SQIVND (reference sequence). In nucleotides, the CDR3 is TGTGCCAGTAGTATATCCACTGGAGATCAGCCCCAGCATTTT. Protein: CASSISTGDQPQHF.

This chain uses TRBV7-2 with TRBJ2-5; D possibly corresponds to TRBD2 (7 bases). This CDR3 contains 13 residues. The germline V gene encodes CDR1 SGHTA and CDR2 FQGNSA. The V and J ends lost 5 bases and 7 bases respectively, with 14 bases between them. This CDR3 is CASSQRGEGTQYF. The CDR3 nucleotides read TGTGCCAGCAGCCAGAGGGGGGAGGGGACCCAGTACTTC.

This clone has a handful of counts. This rearrangement joins TRBV11-3 to TRBJ2-3; tentatively, D is TRBD1 or TRBD2 (5 bases each). CDR3 length: 15 residues. Germline-derived CDR1 and CDR2 are SGHNT and YENEEA. Deletions cut 0 bases from V and 3 bases from J, with 10 bases between. CDR3 sequence: CASSLEGTATDTQYF. CDR3 nucleotides: TGTGCCAGCAGCTTAGAAGGGACCGCTACAGATACGCAGTATTTT.

The chain uses TRBV7-8 and TRBJ2-7; tentatively, D is TRBD1 or TRBD2 (5 bases each). The CDR3 covers 16 residues. Germline V lookup: CDR1 SGHVS, CDR2 FQNEAQ. V shed 1 base and J shed 3 bases, with 16 bases lying between them. The CDR3 is CASSLEARGRGYEQYF. CDR3 DNA: TGTGCCAGCAGCTTAGAAGCGAGGGGAAGGGGCTACGAGCAGTACTTC.